This T cell receptor beta chain emerged from a study of blood T cell repertoires in COVID-19. The CDR3 runs to 14 residues. The V and J ends lost 6 bases and 0 bases respectively, with 11 bases between them. The germline V gene has CDR1 SGHVS and CDR2 FQNEAQ. Libraries were prepared by immunoSEQ multiplex PCR; TCRdb keeps only in-frame clonotypes and omits some of them. Here the sample spans 150,000 or so clones, roughly 88% being singletons. Participants were aged about 18 to 89 years from about two dozen US areas. Donors in Cohort 3 who had recovered were those with two negative PCRs, healthcare professional clearance, or resolution of their symptoms.

The receptor was derived from a man aged 45 to 65 who had recovered from COVID-19. Sequencing input: PBMCs or T cells enriched from blood (not recorded which). V usage is TRBV7-8 and J usage is TRBJ1-1; no reliable D call. DNA of the CDR3: TGTGCCAGCAGAAACCGGGAACTGAACACTGAAGCTTTCTTT. Translated, it gives CASRNRELNTEAFF.